This T cell receptor beta chain appears in the sequencing data of a study of T cells in Graves' hyperthyroidism and ophthalmopathy. Findings and limits, study-wide: Ophthalmopathy stood apart from stable hyperthyroidism in a 13 V-J model.

With respect to this clonotype: What it binds is not known.

Losses at the gene ends were 3 bases for V and 3 bases for J; bases not matched to a gene: 5. The CDR3 is 16 residues long. Amplification of TCR beta CDR3 regions used RNA as the template. The TCR CDR3 was amplified in a first-round RT-PCR using the HTBI primer set. One entry per CDR3 protein results from TCRdb running MiXCR on the multiplex PCR reads. The sample lists roughly 500,000 distinct CDR3 sequences; 20% to 25% were seen once. This chain joins TRBV12-3 or TRBV12-4 and TRBJ2-2, with 9 nucleotides matching TRBD2. The sequence was obtained from a woman aged 70 to 79 with Graves' ophthalmopathy. The sequenced sample was blood. The CDR3 loop is CASSFGREGYTGELFF. CDR3 bases: TGTGCCAGCAGTTTCGGGCGGGAGGGATACACCGGGGAGCTGTTTTTT.